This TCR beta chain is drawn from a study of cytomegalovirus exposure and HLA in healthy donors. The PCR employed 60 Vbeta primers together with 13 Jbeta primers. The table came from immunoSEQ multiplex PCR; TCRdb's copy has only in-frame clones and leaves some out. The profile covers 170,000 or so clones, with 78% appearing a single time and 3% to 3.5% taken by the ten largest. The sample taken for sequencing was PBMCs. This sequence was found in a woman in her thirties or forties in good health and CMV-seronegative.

CDR3 DNA sequence: TGTGCCAGCAGTTTCGGTATGACAGGGGGCTTGGGCTACACCTTC. The encoded protein is CASSFGMTGGLGYTF. V usage is TRBV28 and J usage is TRBJ1-2; 10 positions agree with TRBD1. Germline CDR1 and CDR2: MDHEN and SYDVKM. The CDR3 has 15 amino acids. V dropped 3 bases and J dropped 8; count of bases not matched to a gene: 9.